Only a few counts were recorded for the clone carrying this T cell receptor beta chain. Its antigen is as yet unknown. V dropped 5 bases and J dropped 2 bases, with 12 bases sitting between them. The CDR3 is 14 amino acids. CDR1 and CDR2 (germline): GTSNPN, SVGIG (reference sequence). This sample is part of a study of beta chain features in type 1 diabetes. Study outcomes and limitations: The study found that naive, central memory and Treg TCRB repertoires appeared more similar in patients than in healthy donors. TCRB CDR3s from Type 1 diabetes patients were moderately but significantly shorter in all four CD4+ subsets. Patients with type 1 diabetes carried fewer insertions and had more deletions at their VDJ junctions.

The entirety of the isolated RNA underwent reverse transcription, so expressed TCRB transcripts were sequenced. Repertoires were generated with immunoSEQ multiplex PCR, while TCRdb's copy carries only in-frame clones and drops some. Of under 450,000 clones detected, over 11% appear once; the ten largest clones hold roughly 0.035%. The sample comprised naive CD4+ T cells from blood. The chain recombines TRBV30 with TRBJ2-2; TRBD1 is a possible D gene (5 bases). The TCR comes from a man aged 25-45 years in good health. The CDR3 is CAWGKDTNTGELFF. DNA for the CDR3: TGTGCCTGGGGGAAGGACACTAACACCGGGGAGCTGTTTTTT.